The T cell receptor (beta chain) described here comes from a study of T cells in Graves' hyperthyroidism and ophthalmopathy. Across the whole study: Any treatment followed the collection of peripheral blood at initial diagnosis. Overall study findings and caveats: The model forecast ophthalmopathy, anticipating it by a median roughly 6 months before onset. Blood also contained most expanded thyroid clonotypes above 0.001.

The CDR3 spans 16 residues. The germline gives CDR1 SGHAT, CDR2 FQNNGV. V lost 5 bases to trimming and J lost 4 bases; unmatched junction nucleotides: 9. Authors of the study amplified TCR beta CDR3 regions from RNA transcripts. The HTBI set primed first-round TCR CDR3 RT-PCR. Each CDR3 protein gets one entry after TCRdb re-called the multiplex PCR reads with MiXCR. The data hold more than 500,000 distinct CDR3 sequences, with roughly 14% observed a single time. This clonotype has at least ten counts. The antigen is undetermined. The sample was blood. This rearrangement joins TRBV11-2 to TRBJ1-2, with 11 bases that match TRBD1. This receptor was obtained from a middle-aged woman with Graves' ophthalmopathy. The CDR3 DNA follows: TGTGCCAGCAGCCCTGACGGGACAGGGGGTTCCTATGGCTACACCTTC. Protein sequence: CASSPDGTGGSYGYTF.